One TCR beta chain is described in this entry. V was pared by 4 bases and J by 0 bases, with 0 bases of the junction left unmatched. The CDR3 has 16 residues. Per the germline V gene, CDR1 is ENHRY and CDR2 is SYGVKD. The data stem from a study of beta chain features in type 1 diabetes. Isolated RNA was reverse transcribed in full, so expressed TCRB transcripts were sequenced. Assay: immunoSEQ multiplex PCR; the TCRdb copy retains only in-frame clones and omits some. This table holds hundreds of thousands of clones, 15% to 19% found once. This TCR was sampled from a man between 18 and 29 years old in good health. The sequenced sample consisted of naive CD4+ T cells from blood. This chain joins TRBV10-3 and TRBJ2-2, with 12 bases matching TRBD2. CDR3 residues: CAISGTSGANTGELFF. DNA for the CDR3: TGTGCCATCAGTGGGACTAGCGGGGCGAACACCGGGGAGCTGTTTTTT.